This T cell receptor beta chain came from a study of T-cell reconstitution after alpha-beta-depleted transplantation in children (dated by TCRdb to about 2016). Background on the whole study: The study quantitatively tracked T-cell immune reconstitution after TCRalphabeta/CD19-depleted allogeneic hematopoietic cell transplantation in children using TCR repertoire profiling.

This clonotype was seen a few times. Its antigen has not been determined. The record has no base qualities; no much larger clone is one base away. Including cysteine and phenylalanine, the CDR3 has 17 amino acids. Only CDR3 DNA remains: 51 bases, in frame from the first base. After removal of 3 bases from V and 6 bases from J, the junction retains 8 bases not matched to a gene. CDR1 and CDR2, per the germline V gene, are SGHRS and YFSETQ. The library was prepared using PCR. These reads were obtained on an Illumina HiSeq 2500. TCR library preparation used molecular barcoding, with unique molecular identifiers applied to normalize quantification of the TCRbeta repertoire. TCRdb applied fastp at Q25 and MiXCR to the public reads, then kept only in-frame beta chains. Here each entry gathers all rows of one CDR3 protein and keeps the most common genes and DNA. In this sample the table shows some 550,000 distinct CDR3 sequences, about a sixth of which occur a single time. The top ten constitute 2.5% to 3.5% of the sample.

The input for sequencing was PBMCs from the stem cell graft donor, taken from the stem cell graft. The receptor comes from a human donor who donated a stem cell graft to a child with acute lymphoblastic leukemia. The chain is encoded by TRBV5-1 joined to TRBJ2-2, and 13 junctional nucleotides match TRBD2. The DNA sequence is given as TGCGCCAGCAGCTGGGGACTAGCGGGAACAACTGCCGGGGAGCTGTTTTTT. This gives the protein CASSWGLAGTTAGELFF.